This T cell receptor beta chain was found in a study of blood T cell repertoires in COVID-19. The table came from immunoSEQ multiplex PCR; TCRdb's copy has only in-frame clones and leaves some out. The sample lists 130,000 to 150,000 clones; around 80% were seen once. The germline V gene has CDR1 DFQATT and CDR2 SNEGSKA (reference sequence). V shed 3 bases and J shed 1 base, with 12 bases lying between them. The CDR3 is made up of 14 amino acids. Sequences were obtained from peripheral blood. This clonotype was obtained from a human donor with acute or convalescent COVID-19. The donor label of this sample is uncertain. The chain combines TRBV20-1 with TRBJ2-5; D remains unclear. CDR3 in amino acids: CSASSRRLQETQYF. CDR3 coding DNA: TGCAGTGCTAGTTCGCGGAGACTCCAAGAGACCCAGTACTTC.